This T cell receptor (beta chain) was recovered during a study of blood T cells in healthy people across ages. V lost 0 bases, J lost 5 bases, and 19 bases lay in between. CDR1 and CDR2 (germline): MNHEY, SVGAGI. This CDR3 region has 17 residues. It was with a sample-barcoded 5' primer and a J-beta primer mix that a second PCR of roughly 7 to 12 cycles was run. Every cDNA was tagged by a template-switch adaptor with 12 random nucleotides. TCRdb ran MiXCR on the 5' RACE reads and lists one entry per CDR3 protein. Of about 730,000 distinct CDR3 sequences listed, roughly 44% are singletons. This clonotype was counted ten times or more. Each of the donors had approximately 10 milliliters of peripheral blood drawn into EDTA-treated Vacutainer tubes. Total RNA extracted from each sample amounted to at least 5.5 micrograms.

The rearrangement links TRBV6-5 to TRBJ2-5; D call uncertain. The receptor comes from a woman in her sixties or seventies in good health. The sample taken for sequencing was blood. The CDR3 loop is CASSYSTAAISVETQYF. CDR3 DNA sequence: TGTGCCAGCAGTTACTCGACTGCGGCGATCAGCGTGGAGACCCAGTACTTC.